This TCR beta chain was identified during a study of T cell responses to AZD1222 COVID-19 vaccine. About this clone: Antigen specificity is unknown.

The study, taken as a whole, reports: After two AZD1222 doses, spike-specific TCR breadth and depth rose versus day 0. Possibly, clonal diversity was underestimated; donors were largely white British and included more females.

With V trimmed by 5 bases and J by 6 bases, 15 bases remained unmatched. The germline gives CDR1 LNHDA, CDR2 SQIVND (reference sequence). The CDR3 runs 17 residues. Data came from immunoSEQ multiplex PCR; TCRdb stores just in-frame clones and leaves some out. Among about 120,000 clones listed, roughly nine tenths were seen once. The receptor was isolated from an adult who received the AZD1222 COVID-19 vaccine. The rearrangement uses TRBV19 and TRBJ1-5, with 8 nucleotides matching TRBD1. The sample was peripheral blood, taken 28 days after the second AZD1222 dose. CDR3 region: CASSVDRDPPTGQPQHF. CDR3 DNA sequence: TGTGCCAGTAGTGTGGACAGGGACCCTCCTACTGGTCAGCCCCAGCATTTT.